Listed here is a single T cell receptor beta chain. This sample is drawn from a study of sequential checkpoint blockade in melanoma. Overall study context: Arm A got nivolumab then ipilimumab; arm B the reverse, 1:1. Both treatment sequences were followed by maintenance nivolumab.

Measured with immunoSEQ multiplex PCR; TCRdb has only the in-frame clones, and not every one. The sample records more than 10,000 clones, almost 85% being singletons. This CDR3 is 14 amino acids long. V lost 1 base, J lost 4 bases, and 8 bases lay in between. Germline-derived CDR1 and CDR2 are MNHNS and SASEGT. Indicated treatment: randomized to nivolumab then ipilimumab (arm A) or the reverse (arm B). None of the patients previously received DNA-damaging chemotherapy. PBMC sorting kept live CD3+CD8+ cells without CD19 or CD56. Sequences were derived from CD8+ T cells sorted from blood (inferred from file names), sampled from a patient given nivolumab and ipilimumab in sequence. This sequence joins TRBV6-1 and TRBJ1-5, with D unresolved. The sequence was collected from a human donor with melanoma. The CDR3 sequence is CASSEEAQNQPQHF. Here the CDR3 DNA reads TGTGCCAGCAGTGAAGAAGCACAGAATCAGCCCCAGCATTTT.